This is a list of T cell receptor beta chains from one sample in a study of T cell responses to AZD1222 COVID-19 vaccine. Profiling relied on immunoSEQ multiplex PCR, and the TCRdb table lists in-frame clones only, not all of them. This sample has roughly 140,000 clones, with approximately 90% found just once. The sequenced sample was peripheral blood, obtained on day 0 of AZD1222 vaccination. All receptors come from an adult in good health. CDR3s include the opening cysteine and the closing phenylalanine or tryptophan. Each record gives: CDR3 protein, CDR3 DNA, V gene, J gene, D gene, clone size. A D gene is named only where the DNA matches it firmly. The size entry is marked missing in some rows and otherwise reads once, few, many or a size class.

CASSEGTGGGFGYTF	TGTGCCAGCAGTGAAGGCACAGGGGGCGGTTTTGGCTACACCTTC	TRBV6-1	TRBJ1-2	TRBD1	-
CASSLGSGEKLFF	TGTGCCAGCAGTTTGGGCTCCGGGGAAAAACTGTTTTTT	TRBV12-3/TRBV12-4	TRBJ1-4	-	-
CASSIPHPPYEQYF	TGTGCCAGTAGTATACCCCACCCGCCCTACGAGCAGTACTTC	TRBV19	TRBJ2-7	-	-
CASSPAGTRATEAFF	TGTGCCAGCAGTCCGGCAGGCACTCGAGCCACTGAAGCTTTCTTT	TRBV11-1	TRBJ1-1	-	-
CASSQLQAGNQPQHF	TGTGCCAGCTCACAACTACAGGCGGGCAATCAGCCCCAGCATTTT	TRBV18	TRBJ1-5	-	-
CASSADRGFNQPQHF	TGTGCCAGCAGTGCGGACAGGGGCTTCAATCAGCCCCAGCATTTT	TRBV25-1	TRBJ1-5	TRBD1	-
CASSGGLAGGPFSYNEQFF	TGTGCCAGCAGCGGGGGACTAGCGGGGGGACCCTTCTCCTACAATGAGCAGTTCTTC	TRBV5-4	TRBJ2-1	TRBD2	many
CASSGEANYGYTF	TGTGCCAGCAGCGGTGAAGCTAACTATGGCTACACCTTC	TRBV7-6	TRBJ1-2	-	-
CASSPGDRLNTEAFF	TGTGCCAGCAGCCCCGGGGACAGATTGAACACTGAAGCTTTCTTT	TRBV28	TRBJ1-1	TRBD1	-
CASSIDPAGGLGTDTQYF	TGTGCCAGTAGTATAGATCCGGCAGGGGGGTTGGGGACAGATACGCAGTATTTT	TRBV19	TRBJ2-3	-	once
CASSSRGKEDEKLFF	TGCGCCAGCAGCTCCCGTGGGAAAGAGGATGAAAAACTGTTTTTT	TRBV4-1	TRBJ1-4	-	-
CASTVGGAGQPQHF	TGTGCCAGCACCGTGGGGGGGGCGGGTCAGCCCCAGCATTTT	TRBV7-2	TRBJ1-5	-	-
CASSFTTDTQYF	TGCGCCAGCAGCTTTACCACAGATACGCAGTATTTT	TRBV5-1	TRBJ2-3	-	-
CASSLALEGDEQFF	TGTGCCAGCAGCTTAGCGCTGGAGGGCGATGAGCAGTTCTTC	TRBV7-9	TRBJ2-1	-	-
CASSLEESYGYTF	TGTGCCAGCAGCTTGGAGGAGAGCTATGGCTACACCTTC	TRBV5-6	TRBJ1-2	-	-
CASSGGRQRATGELFF	TGTGCCAGCAGCGGGGGCAGGCAGCGGGCCACCGGGGAGCTGTTTTTT	TRBV9	TRBJ2-2	-	-
CASSLSDREAFF	TGTGCCAGCAGTTTATCGGACAGGGAAGCTTTCTTT	TRBV28	TRBJ1-1	TRBD1	-
CASSPGGNTEAFF	TGTGCCAGCTCACCGGGGGGTAACACTGAAGCTTTCTTT	TRBV18	TRBJ1-1	-	-
CASSPSDREAFF	TGTGCCAGCTCACCATCAGACAGGGAAGCTTTCTTT	TRBV18	TRBJ1-1	-	-
CASSTGKSVHQPQHF	TGTGCCAGCAGCACCGGGAAGTCAGTGCATCAGCCCCAGCATTTT	TRBV5-8	TRBJ1-5	-	-
CASSSYGGTTPYEQYF	TGTGCCAGCAGCTCCTATGGAGGGACAACCCCCTACGAGCAGTACTTC	TRBV7-9	TRBJ2-7	-	once
CASSSRGQGVHYGYTF	TGTGCCAGCAGCTCGCGAGGACAGGGGGTTCACTATGGCTACACCTTC	TRBV7-2	TRBJ1-2	TRBD1	once
CSVLGRWPSSYNEQFF	TGCAGCGTCCTAGGAAGGTGGCCCTCCTCCTACAATGAGCAGTTCTTC	TRBV29-1	TRBJ2-1	-	-
CASSYLGLNSPLHF	TGTGCCAGCAGTTACTTGGGTCTAAATTCACCCCTCCACTTT	TRBV6-5	TRBJ1-6	-	-
CASSLAASNPGNTIYF	TGCGCCAGCAGCTTGGCCGCCAGCAACCCTGGAAACACCATATATTTT	TRBV5-1	TRBJ1-3	-	-
CASSEPTSISYEQYF	TGTGCCAGCAGCGAGCCGACCTCCATTAGCTACGAGCAGTACTTC	TRBV7-9	TRBJ2-7	-	-
CASSNRDKVPYEQYF	TGCGCCAGCAGCAACCGGGACAAAGTTCCCTACGAGCAGTACTTC	TRBV4-1	TRBJ2-7	-	-
CASSLESWRGHYGYTF	TGCGCCAGCAGCTTGGAGAGCTGGAGGGGCCACTATGGCTACACCTTC	TRBV5-1	TRBJ1-2	-	-
CASSRGTGEEQYF	TGTGCCAGCAGTCGCGGGACAGGGGAAGAGCAGTACTTC	TRBV5-6	TRBJ2-7	TRBD1	-
CATSDFSNEQFF	TGTGCCACCAGTGATTTTTCTAATGAGCAGTTCTTC	TRBV24-1	TRBJ2-1	-	-
CASSQGASGTYEQYF	TGCGCCAGCAGCCAAGGTGCATCCGGAACCTACGAGCAGTACTTC	TRBV4-3	TRBJ2-7	-	-
CASIFQGATEAFF	TGTGCCAGCATTTTCCAGGGGGCCACTGAAGCTTTCTTT	TRBV12-3/TRBV12-4	TRBJ1-1	TRBD1	-
CASTFARNTEAFF	TGTGCCAGCACCTTCGCTAGGAACACTGAAGCTTTCTTT	TRBV6-5	TRBJ1-1	-	-
CAWGHSSGELFF	TGTGCCTGGGGACATTCTTCCGGGGAGCTGTTTTTT	TRBV30	TRBJ2-2	-	-
CATVDRASGNTIYF	TGTGCCACCGTGGACAGAGCCTCTGGAAACACCATATATTTT	TRBV5-4	TRBJ1-3	-	-
CASRNRGYGYTF	TGTGCCAGCAGAAACCGGGGATATGGCTACACCTTC	TRBV21-1	TRBJ1-2	-	-
CASSQDRVGGYTF	TGTGCCAGCAGCCAAGACAGGGTTGGCGGCTACACCTTC	TRBV14	TRBJ1-2	-	-
CASSTRTQSSGANVLTF	TGTGCCAGCTCAACCCGGACTCAGAGCTCTGGGGCCAACGTCCTGACTTTC	TRBV18	TRBJ2-6	-	once
CASSTAAFSSYNSPLHF	TGTGCCAGTAGTACGGCCGCCTTTAGCTCCTATAATTCACCCCTCCACTTT	TRBV19	TRBJ1-6	-	few
CSGYLPGTGTGELFF	TGCAGCGGGTACCTCCCCGGGACAGGTACCGGGGAGCTGTTTTTT	TRBV29-1	TRBJ2-2	TRBD1	-
CATSEDRGSGQETQYF	TGTGCCACCAGTGAGGACAGGGGGAGTGGTCAAGAGACCCAGTACTTC	TRBV24-1	TRBJ2-5	TRBD1	-
CASSDPALGQSYEQYF	TGTGCCAGCAGTGACCCGGCCCTGGGACAGTCCTACGAGCAGTACTTC	TRBV6-1	TRBJ2-7	TRBD1	-
CASSYSSTTGGDTEAFF	TGTGCCAGCAGTTACTCCTCTACTACAGGGGGCGACACTGAAGCTTTCTTT	TRBV6-2/TRBV6-3	TRBJ1-1	TRBD1	-
CASSLGWAGATETQYF	TGTGCCAGCAGCCTGGGTTGGGCGGGGGCCACAGAGACCCAGTACTTC	TRBV7-6	TRBJ2-5	-	-
CATSRDRGQTDQPQHF	TGTGCCACCAGCAGAGATCGCGGACAGACAGATCAGCCCCAGCATTTT	TRBV15	TRBJ1-5	-	few
CASESQGAGNTIYF	TGTGCCAGTGAATCTCAGGGAGCGGGAAACACCATATATTTT	TRBV19	TRBJ1-3	-	-
CASSTGVYSNQPQHF	TGCGCCAGCAGCACAGGGGTTTATAGCAATCAGCCCCAGCATTTT	TRBV10-2	TRBJ1-5	TRBD1	-
CASGLSQGTEAFF	TGTGCTAGTGGTTTGAGTCAAGGGACTGAAGCTTTCTTT	TRBV12-5	TRBJ1-1	-	-
CSGTQSTEAFF	TGCAGCGGTACACAAAGTACTGAAGCTTTCTTT	TRBV29-1	TRBJ1-1	-	-
CATSRDESGLLTF	TGTGCCACCAGCAGAGATGAAAGCGGCCTCCTGACTTTC	TRBV15	TRBJ2-6	-	-
CASTTGGFEPQHF	TGTGCCAGCACGACAGGTGGATTTGAGCCCCAGCATTTT	TRBV6-6	TRBJ1-5	-	-
CASSGLAGNTGELFF	TGTGCCAGCAGCGGGCTAGCGGGGAACACCGGGGAGCTGTTTTTT	TRBV28	TRBJ2-2	TRBD2	-
CASSSPSGCQETQYF	TGTGCCAGTAGTTCCCCTTCGGGGTGCCAAGAGACCCAGTACTTC	TRBV19	TRBJ2-5	-	-
CASSLGYYEQYF	TGTGCCAGCAGTTTGGGATATTACGAGCAGTACTTC	TRBV28	TRBJ2-7	-	-
CASSPRESTNYGYTF	TGTGCCAGCTCACCCCGTGAGTCTACGAACTATGGCTACACCTTC	TRBV18	TRBJ1-2	-	-
CASSRGGVTGELFF	TGTGCCAGCAGCCGCGGGGGGGTCACCGGGGAGCTGTTTTTT	TRBV7-3	TRBJ2-2	TRBD2	-
CAISEVRQPQHF	TGTGCCATCAGTGAGGTCCGGCAGCCCCAGCATTTT	TRBV10-3	TRBJ1-5	-	-
CATSTDRGADTQYF	TGTGCCACCAGCACAGACAGGGGTGCAGATACGCAGTATTTT	TRBV15	TRBJ2-3	TRBD1	-
CASSIQEAQPQHF	TGTGCCAGTAGTATACAGGAGGCCCAGCCCCAGCATTTT	TRBV19	TRBJ1-5	-	-